This TCR beta chain was sequenced during a study of blood T cell repertoires in COVID-19. Across the whole study: Samples taken during acute and convalescent COVID-19 were collected in the United States, Italy and Spain. Sources were T cells, B-cell-depleted T cells, or PBMCs; the material itself was cDNA or gDNA.

Patients at the Seattle site were enrolled during active infection and followed longitudinally. With V trimmed by 6 bases and J by 4 bases, 7 bases remained unmatched. This CDR3 region has 14 residues. Germline values: CDR1 SEHNR, CDR2 FQNEAQ (reference sequence). This clone was counted a single time. In the original workflow: Estimates of nucleated cell counts were drawn from the amplification of reference gene primers. The assay was immunoSEQ multiplex PCR, and TCRdb's table has in-frame clones only and misses some. V, J and clone size were drawn from that table, and D and trimming were deduced from the DNA. The table records some 68,000 clones, about 92% of them present only once.

Sequenced material: peripheral blood. The chain joins TRBV7-9 to TRBJ1-2, with 8 bases aligning to TRBD1. The clonotype originates from a man aged 45 to 65 with COVID-19, enrolled during active disease. CDR3 nucleotides: TGTGCCAGCAGTTCCCTTGGACAGGGCTATGGCTACACCTTC. It encodes CASSSLGQGYGYTF.